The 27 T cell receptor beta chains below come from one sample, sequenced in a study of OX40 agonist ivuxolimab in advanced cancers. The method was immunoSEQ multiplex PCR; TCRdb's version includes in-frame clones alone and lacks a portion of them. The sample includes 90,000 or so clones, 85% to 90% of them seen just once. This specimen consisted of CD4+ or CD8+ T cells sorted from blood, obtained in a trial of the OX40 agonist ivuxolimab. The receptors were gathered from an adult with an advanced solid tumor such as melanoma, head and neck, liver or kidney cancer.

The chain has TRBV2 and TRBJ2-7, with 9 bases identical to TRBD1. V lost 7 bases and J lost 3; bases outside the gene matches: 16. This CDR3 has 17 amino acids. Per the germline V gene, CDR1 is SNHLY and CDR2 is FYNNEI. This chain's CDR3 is CASTREVTGGSGYEQYF. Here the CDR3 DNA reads TGTGCCAGCACCAGGGAGGTGACAGGGGGAAGTGGCTACGAGCAGTACTTC.

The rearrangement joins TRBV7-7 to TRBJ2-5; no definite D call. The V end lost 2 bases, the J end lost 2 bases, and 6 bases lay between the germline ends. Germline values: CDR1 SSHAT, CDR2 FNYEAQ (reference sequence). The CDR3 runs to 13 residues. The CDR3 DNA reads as TGTGCCAGCAGCTTATTGCATCAAGAGACCCAGTACTTC. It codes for CASSLLHQETQYF.

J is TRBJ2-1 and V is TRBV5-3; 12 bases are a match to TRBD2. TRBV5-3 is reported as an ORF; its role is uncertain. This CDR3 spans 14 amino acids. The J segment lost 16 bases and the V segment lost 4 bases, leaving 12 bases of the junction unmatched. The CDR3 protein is CARSPTSGSPRDFF. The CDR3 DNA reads TGTGCCAGAAGCCCGACTAGCGGGAGCCCCCGAGACTTCTTC.

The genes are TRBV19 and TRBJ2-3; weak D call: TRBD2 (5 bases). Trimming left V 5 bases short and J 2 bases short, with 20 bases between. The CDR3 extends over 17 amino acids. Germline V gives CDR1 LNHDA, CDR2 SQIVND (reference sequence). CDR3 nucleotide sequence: TGTGCCAGTAGTGTGGGAGTTAAGGCGACCCTCACAGATACGCAGTATTTT. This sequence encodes CASSVGVKATLTDTQYF.

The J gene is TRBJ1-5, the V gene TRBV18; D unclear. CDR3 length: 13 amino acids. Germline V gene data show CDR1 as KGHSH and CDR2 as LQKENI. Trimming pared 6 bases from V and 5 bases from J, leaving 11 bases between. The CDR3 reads CASSPEWDQPQHF. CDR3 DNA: TGTGCCAGCTCCCCAGAATGGGATCAGCCCCAGCATTTT.

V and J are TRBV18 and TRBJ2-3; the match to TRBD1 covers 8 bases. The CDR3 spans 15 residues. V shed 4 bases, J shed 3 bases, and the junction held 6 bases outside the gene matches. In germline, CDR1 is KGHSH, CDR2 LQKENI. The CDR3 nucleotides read TGTGCCAGCTCACATGACAGGGGAAGGACAGATACGCAGTATTTT. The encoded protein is CASSHDRGRTDTQYF.

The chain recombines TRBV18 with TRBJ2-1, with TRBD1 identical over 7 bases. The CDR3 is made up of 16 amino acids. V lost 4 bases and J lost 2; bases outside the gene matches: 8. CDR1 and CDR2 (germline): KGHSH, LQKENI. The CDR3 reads CASSQGSTGAYNEQFF. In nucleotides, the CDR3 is TGTGCCAGCTCACAGGGGAGTACAGGGGCCTACAATGAGCAGTTCTTC.

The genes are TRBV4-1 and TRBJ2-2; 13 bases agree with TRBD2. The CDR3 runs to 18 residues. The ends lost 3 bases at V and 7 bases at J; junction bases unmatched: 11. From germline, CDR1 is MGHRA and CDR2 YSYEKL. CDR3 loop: CASSQVPGLAGMGGELFF. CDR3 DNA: TGCGCCAGCAGCCAGGTTCCGGGACTAGCGGGAATGGGCGGGGAGCTGTTTTTT.

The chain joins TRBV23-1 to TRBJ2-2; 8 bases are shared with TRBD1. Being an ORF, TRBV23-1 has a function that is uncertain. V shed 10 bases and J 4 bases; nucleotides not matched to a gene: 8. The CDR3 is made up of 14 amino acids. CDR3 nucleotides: TGCGCCAACGGGACAGGTATATCCACCGGGGAGCTGTTTTTT. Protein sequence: CANGTGISTGELFF.

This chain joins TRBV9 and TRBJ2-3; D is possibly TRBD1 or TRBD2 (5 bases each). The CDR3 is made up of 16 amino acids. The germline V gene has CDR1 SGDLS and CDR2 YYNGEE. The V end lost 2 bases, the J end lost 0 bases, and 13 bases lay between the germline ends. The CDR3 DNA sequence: TGTGCCAGCAGCGTCGGGGCAGGGCTTAGCACAGATACGCAGTATTTT. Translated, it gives CASSVGAGLSTDTQYF.

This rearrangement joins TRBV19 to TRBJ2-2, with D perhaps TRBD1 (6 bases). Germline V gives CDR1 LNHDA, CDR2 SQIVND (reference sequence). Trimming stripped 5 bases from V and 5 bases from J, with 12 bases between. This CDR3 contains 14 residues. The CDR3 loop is CASSQGRKTGELFF. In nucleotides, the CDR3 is TGTGCCAGTAGTCAGGGGCGGAAAACCGGGGAGCTGTTTTTT. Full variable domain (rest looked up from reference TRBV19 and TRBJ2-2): DGGITQSPKYLFRKEGQNVTLSCEQNLNHDAMYWYRQDPGQGLRLIYYSQIVNDFQKGDIAEGYSVSREKKESFPLTVTSAQKNPTAFYLCASSQGRKTGELFFGEGSRLTVL.

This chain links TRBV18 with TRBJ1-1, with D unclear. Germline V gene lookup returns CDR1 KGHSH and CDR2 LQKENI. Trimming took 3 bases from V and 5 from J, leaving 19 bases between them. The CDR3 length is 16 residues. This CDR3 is CASSPRSAESGTEAFF. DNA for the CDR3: TGTGCCAGCTCACCGAGGTCGGCCGAATCGGGAACTGAAGCTTTCTTT. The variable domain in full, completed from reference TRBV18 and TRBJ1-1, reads NAGVMQNPRHLVRRRGQEARLRCSPMKGHSHVYWYRQLPEEGLKFMVYLQKENIIDESGMPKERFSAEFPKEGPSILRIQQVVRGDSAAYFCASSPRSAESGTEAFFGQGTRLTVV.

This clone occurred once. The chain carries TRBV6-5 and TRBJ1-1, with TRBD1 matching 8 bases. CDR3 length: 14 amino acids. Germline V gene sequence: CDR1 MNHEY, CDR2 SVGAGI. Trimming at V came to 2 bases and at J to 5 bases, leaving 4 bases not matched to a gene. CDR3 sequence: CASSYRTGMTEAFF. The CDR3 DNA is TGTGCCAGCAGTTACCGGACAGGGATGACTGAAGCTTTCTTT.

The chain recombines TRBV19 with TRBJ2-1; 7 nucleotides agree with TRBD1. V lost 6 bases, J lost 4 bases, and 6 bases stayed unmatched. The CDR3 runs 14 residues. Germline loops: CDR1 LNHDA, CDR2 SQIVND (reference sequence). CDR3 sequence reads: CASRPPTGYNEQFF. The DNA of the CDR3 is TGTGCCAGTAGACCCCCGACAGGGTACAATGAGCAGTTCTTC.

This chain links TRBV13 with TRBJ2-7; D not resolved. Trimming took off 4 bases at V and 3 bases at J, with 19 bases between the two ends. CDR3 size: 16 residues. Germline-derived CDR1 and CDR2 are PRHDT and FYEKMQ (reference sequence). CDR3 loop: CASSSRGIARGYEQYF. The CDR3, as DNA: TGTGCCAGCAGCTCCCGTGGTATCGCTAGAGGCTACGAGCAGTACTTC. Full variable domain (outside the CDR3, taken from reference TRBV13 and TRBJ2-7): AAGVIQSPRHLIKEKRETATLKCYPIPRHDTVYWYQQGPGQDPQFLISFYEKMQSDKGSIPDRFSAQQFSDYHSELNMSSLELGDSALYFCASSSRGIARGYEQYFGPGTRLTVT.

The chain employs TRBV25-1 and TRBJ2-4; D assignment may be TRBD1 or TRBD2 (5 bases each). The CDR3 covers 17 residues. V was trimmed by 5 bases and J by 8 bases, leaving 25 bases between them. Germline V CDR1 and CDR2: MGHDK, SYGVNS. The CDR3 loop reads CASSSGSVSKGLDIQYF. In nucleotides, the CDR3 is TGTGCCAGCAGTTCAGGGAGTGTCAGTAAGGGGTTGGACATTCAGTACTTC.

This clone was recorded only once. This CDR3 is CASSPDRGQAGELFF. Written as DNA, the CDR3 is TGTGCCAGCAGCCCAGACAGGGGGCAGGCCGGGGAGCTGTTTTTT. The chain uses TRBV7-2 and TRBJ2-2; 10 positions agree with TRBD1. With V trimmed by 5 bases and J by 6 bases, 6 bases remained unmatched. Germline CDR1 is SGHTA and CDR2 is FQGNSA. This CDR3 is 15 amino acids long.

DNA of the CDR3: TGTGCCAGTAGTTCGGGACAGGGATACAATGAGCAGTTCTTC. Translation gives CASSSGQGYNEQFF. V and J are TRBV19 and TRBJ2-1; 9 nucleotides match TRBD1. Trimming at V came to 5 bases and at J to 4 bases, leaving 3 bases not matched to a gene. The V gene's germline CDR1 is LNHDA and CDR2 SQIVND (reference sequence). The CDR3 extends over 14 amino acids.

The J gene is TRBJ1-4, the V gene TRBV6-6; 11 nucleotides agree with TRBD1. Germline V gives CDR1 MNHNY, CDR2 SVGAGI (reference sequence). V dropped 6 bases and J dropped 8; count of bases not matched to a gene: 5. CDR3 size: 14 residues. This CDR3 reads CASSRGTGGEKLFF. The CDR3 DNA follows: TGTGCCAGCAGCCGCGGGACAGGGGGAGAAAAACTGTTTTTT.

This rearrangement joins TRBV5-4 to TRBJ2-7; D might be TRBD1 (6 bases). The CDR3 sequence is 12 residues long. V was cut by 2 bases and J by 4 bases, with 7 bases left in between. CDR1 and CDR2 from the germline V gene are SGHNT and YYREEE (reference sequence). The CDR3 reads CASSFDRYEQYF. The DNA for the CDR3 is TGTGCCAGCAGCTTTGACAGGTACGAGCAGTACTTC. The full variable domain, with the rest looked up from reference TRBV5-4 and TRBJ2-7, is ETGVTQSPTHLIKTRGQQVTLRCSSQSGHNTVSWYQQALGQGPQFIFQYYREEENGRGNFPPRFSGLQFPNYSSELNVNALELDDSALYLCASSFDRYEQYFGPGTRLTVT.

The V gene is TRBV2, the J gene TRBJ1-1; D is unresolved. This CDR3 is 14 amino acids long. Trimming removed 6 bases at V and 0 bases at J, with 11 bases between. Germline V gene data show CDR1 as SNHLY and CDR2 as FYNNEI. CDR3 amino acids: CASSSGQLNTEAFF. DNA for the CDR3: TGTGCCAGCAGCTCCGGGCAGTTGAACACTGAAGCTTTCTTT.

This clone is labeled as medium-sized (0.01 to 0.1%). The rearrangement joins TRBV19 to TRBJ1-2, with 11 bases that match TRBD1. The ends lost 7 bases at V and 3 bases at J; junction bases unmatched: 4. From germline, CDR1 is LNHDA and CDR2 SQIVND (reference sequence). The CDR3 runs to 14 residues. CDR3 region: CASIRTGGDYGYTF. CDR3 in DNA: TGTGCCAGTATCAGGACAGGGGGCGACTATGGCTACACCTTC.

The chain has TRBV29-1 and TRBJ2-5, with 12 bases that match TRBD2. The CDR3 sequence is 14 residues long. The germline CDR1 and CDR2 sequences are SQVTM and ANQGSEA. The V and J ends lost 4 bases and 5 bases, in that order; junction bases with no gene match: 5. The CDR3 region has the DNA TGCAGCGTTGTCCTAGCGGGAGGGCCTGAGACCCAGTACTTC. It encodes CSVVLAGGPETQYF.

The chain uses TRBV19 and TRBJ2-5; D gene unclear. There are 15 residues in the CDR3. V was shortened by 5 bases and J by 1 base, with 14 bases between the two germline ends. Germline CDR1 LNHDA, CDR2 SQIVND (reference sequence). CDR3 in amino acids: CASSDFTVGQETQYF. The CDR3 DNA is TGTGCCAGTAGTGATTTCACAGTGGGCCAAGAGACCCAGTACTTC.

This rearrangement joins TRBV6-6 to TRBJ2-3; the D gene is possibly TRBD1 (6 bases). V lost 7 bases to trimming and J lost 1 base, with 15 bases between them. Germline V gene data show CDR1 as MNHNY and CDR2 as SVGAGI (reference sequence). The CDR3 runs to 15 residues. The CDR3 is CASTRVGGRTDTQYF. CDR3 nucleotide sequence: TGTGCCAGCACCCGAGTTGGGGGCCGCACAGATACGCAGTATTTT.

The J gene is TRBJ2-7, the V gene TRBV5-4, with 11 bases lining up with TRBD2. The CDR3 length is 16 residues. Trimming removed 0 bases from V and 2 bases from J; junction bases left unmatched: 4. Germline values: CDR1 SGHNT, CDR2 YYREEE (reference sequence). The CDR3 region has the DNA TGTGCCAGCAGCTTGGGGACTAGCGGGCTAACCTACGAGCAGTACTTC. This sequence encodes CASSLGTSGLTYEQYF.

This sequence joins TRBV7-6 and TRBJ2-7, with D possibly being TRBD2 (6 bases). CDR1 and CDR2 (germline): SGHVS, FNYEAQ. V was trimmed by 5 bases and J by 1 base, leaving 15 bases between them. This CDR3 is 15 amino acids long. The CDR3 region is CASSAREFISYEQYF. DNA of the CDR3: TGTGCCAGCAGCGCACGGGAGTTCATATCCTACGAGCAGTACTTC. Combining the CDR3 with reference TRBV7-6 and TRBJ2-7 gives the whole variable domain GAGVSQSPRYKVTKRGQDVALRCDPISGHVSLYWYRQALGQGPEFLTYFNYEAQQDKSGLPNDRFSAERPEGSISTLTIQRTEQRDSAMYRCASSAREFISYEQYFGPGTRLTVT.